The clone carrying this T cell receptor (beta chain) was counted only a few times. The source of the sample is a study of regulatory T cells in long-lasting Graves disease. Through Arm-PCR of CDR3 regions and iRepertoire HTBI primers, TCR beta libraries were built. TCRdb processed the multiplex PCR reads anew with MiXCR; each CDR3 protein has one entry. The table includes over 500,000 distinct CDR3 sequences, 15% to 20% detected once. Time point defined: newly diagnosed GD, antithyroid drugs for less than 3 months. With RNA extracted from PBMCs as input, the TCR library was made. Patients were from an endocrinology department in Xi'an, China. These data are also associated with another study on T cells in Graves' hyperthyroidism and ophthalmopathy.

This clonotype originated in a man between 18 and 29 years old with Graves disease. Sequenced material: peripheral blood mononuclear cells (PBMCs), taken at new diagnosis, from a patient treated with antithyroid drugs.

The CDR3 sequence: CASSEGPQGYGYTF. The CDR3 nucleotides are TGTGCCAGCAGTGAAGGGCCACAGGGATATGGCTACACCTTC. The chain carries TRBV2 and TRBJ1-2, with D perhaps TRBD1 (6 bases). Per the germline V gene, CDR1 is SNHLY and CDR2 is FYNNEI. V shed 1 base and J shed 5 bases, with 11 bases lying between them. The length of the CDR3 is 14 residues.